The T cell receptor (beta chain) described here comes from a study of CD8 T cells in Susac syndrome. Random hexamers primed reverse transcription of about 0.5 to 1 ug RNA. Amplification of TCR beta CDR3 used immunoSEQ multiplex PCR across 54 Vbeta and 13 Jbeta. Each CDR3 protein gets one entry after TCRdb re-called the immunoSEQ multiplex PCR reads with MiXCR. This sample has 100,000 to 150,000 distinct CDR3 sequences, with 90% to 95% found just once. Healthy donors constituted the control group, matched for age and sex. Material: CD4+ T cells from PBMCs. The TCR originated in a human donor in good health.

CDR3 region: CASSQGQGMGSGANVLTF. For the CDR3, the DNA is TGTGCCAGCAGTCAGGGACAGGGGATGGGTTCTGGGGCCAACGTCCTGACTTTC. The chain couples TRBV28 to TRBJ2-6, with 10 bases matching TRBD1. The CDR3 spans 18 residues. Per the germline V gene, CDR1 is MDHEN and CDR2 is SYDVKM. Unmatched junction bases numbered 8, after V lost 5 bases and J lost 1 base.